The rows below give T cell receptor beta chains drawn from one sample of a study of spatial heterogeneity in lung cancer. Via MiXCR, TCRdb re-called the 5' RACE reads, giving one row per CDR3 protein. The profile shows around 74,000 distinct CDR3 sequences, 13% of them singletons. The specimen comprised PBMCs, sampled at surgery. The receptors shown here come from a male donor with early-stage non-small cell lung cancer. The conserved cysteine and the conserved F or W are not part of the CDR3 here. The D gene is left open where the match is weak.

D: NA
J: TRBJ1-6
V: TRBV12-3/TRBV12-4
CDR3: ASRGEPWNSPLH

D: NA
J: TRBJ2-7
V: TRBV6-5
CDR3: ASSRLLGGEQY

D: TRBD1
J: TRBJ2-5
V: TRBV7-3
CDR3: ASSQAGQGPTETQY

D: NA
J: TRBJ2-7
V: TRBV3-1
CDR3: ASSRTGVAYEQY

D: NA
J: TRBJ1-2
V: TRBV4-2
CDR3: ASSQGNYGYT

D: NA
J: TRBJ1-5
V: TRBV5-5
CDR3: ASSLGGGNQPQH

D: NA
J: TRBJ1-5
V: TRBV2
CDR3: ASSVEGRQPQH

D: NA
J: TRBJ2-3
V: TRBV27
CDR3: ASRRRGPSTDTQY

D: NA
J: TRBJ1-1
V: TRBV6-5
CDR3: ASSYSWANTEAF

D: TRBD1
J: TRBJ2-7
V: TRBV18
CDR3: ASSPKQGQEQY

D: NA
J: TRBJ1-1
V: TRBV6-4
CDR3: AGSVGRYTEAF

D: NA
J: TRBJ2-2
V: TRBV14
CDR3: ASSQGRGPNTGELF

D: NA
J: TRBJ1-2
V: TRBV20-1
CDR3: SATMRGIDGYT

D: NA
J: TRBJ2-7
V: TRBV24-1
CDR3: ATSDSYEQY

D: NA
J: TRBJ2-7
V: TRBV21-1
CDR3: ASSMASGRPRYEQY

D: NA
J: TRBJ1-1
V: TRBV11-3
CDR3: ASSPISGVTEAF

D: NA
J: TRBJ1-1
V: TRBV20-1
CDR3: SASQAATRNTEAF

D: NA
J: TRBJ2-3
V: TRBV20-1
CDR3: SAWGFLLRTDTQY

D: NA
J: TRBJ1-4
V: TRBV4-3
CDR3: ASSYSYGEKLF

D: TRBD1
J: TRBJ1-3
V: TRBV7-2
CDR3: ASSPLRDRGFGNTIY

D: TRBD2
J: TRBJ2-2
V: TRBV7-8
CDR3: ASSPPSGRANAGELF

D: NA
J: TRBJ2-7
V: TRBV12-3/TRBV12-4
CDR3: ASRDGPSYEQY

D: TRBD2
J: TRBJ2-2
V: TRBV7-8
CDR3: ASSLSTSGNTGELF

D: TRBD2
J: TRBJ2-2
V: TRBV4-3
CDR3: ASSLHPPGLAAANTGELF

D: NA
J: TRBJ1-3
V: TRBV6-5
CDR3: ASSYWPSGTGSGNTIY

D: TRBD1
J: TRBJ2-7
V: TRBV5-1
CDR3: VSSLSTGAGDEQY

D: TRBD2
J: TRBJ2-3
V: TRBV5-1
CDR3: ASSLRGLAGSTDTQY

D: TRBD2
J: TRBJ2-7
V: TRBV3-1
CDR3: ASSRTSGRGSYEQY

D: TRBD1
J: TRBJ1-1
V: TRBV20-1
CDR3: SAPYRQGNTEAF